The clone carrying this TCR beta chain came up a few times. Its antigen is not identified. The V gene's germline CDR1 is MDHEN and CDR2 SYDVKM. There are 17 residues in the CDR3. After removal of 2 bases from V and 4 bases from J, the junction contained 14 bases not matched to a gene. The data derive from a study of T cell repertoires in cytomegalovirus infection. Findings and limits, study-wide: Dominant in the ex vivo response were TCR beta clonotypes restricted by HLA-C and specific for CMV.

Each CDR3 protein gets one entry after TCRdb re-called the reads with MiXCR. The table shows 250,000 to 300,000 distinct CDR3 sequences, with approximately 17% occurring only once. What was sequenced was CD8+ T cells from PBMCs. This chain uses TRBV28 with TRBJ2-7; 7 nucleotides match TRBD1. The sequence derives from a human donor in good health (CMV status not recorded). Some clones in this sample may be carry-over from other donors' samples. CDR3 in amino acids: CASSLRKGAKVKYEQYF. The CDR3 bases are TGTGCCAGCAGTTTAAGGAAGGGGGCCAAAGTAAAATACGAGCAGTACTTC.